This T cell receptor beta chain originates from a study of stem cell transplantation in POMP-related autoinflammatory disease. This table comes from immunoSEQ multiplex PCR, and its TCRdb copy is limited to in-frame clones, with some not included. The data contain approximately 23,000 clones, 82% of them singletons. Notes on this clone: Its antigen is unknown.

Overall study findings and caveats: Across all analyzed T-cell subsets, patients with PRAID tended toward reduced diversity and increased clonality.

Per the germline V gene, CDR1 is MNHNS and CDR2 is SASEGT. The V gene lost 4 bases and the J gene lost 4 bases, with 19 bases spanning the gap. There are 16 residues in the CDR3. The sequencing used CD4+ T cells from PBMCs, collected before stem cell transplantation. The rearrangement joins TRBV6-1 to TRBJ2-5; weak D call: TRBD2 (6 bases). This TCR was sampled from a human donor with POMP-related autoinflammation and immune dysregulation (PRAID). In DNA form, the CDR3 reads TGTGCCAGCAGTGGCCGGACTAAAGGGGTTGTAGAGACCCAGTACTTC. This translates into CASSGRTKGVVETQYF.